This entry lists 21 T cell receptor beta chains sequenced from one sample in a study of CD8 T cells in Susac syndrome. About 0.5 to 1 ug RNA was reverse transcribed with random hexamers. Via MiXCR, TCRdb re-called the immunoSEQ multiplex PCR reads, giving one row per CDR3 protein. The data hold about 300,000 distinct CDR3 sequences, with 85% observed a single time. Sequenced input: CD8+ T cells from PBMCs. Receptors were obtained from a human donor with multiple sclerosis.

The gene calls are TRBV6-2 or TRBV6-3 and TRBJ2-7; no clear D gene. Trimming left V 10 bases short and J 2 bases short, with 21 bases between. Germline V gives CDR1 MNHEY, CDR2 SVGEGT. The CDR3 is 15 residues long. CDR3 region: CATSSFLGSTYEQYF. Here the CDR3 DNA reads TGTGCCACCTCGTCTTTCTTAGGCTCTACCTACGAGCAGTACTTC.

Comments on this clonotype: The junction departs from the called germline gene at one end, perhaps through a read error. CDR3 sequence: CAGSLPRDRPTDTQYF. CDR3 bases: TGTGCCGGCAGCTTACCGAGGGACAGACCCACAGATACGCAGTATTTT. V is TRBV7-9 and J is TRBJ2-3, with TRBD1 identical over 7 bases. Germline V gives CDR1 SEHNR, CDR2 FQNEAQ (reference sequence). This CDR3 is built from 16 residues.

For the CDR3, the DNA is TGTGCCAGCATAGGGTTTAGCTATGGCTACACCTTC. Translating it yields CASIGFSYGYTF. The chain carries TRBV12-3 or TRBV12-4 and TRBJ1-2; D call uncertain. The CDR3 runs to 12 residues. V lost 7 bases to trimming and J lost 4 bases, with 10 bases between them.

This sequence joins TRBV14 and TRBJ2-2; D is ambiguous. V was clipped by 3 bases and J by 7 bases, with 6 bases between them. This CDR3 comprises 12 residues. Looked up from germline, CDR1 is SGHDN and CDR2 is FVKESK. CDR3 protein: CASSHVSGELFF. CDR3 sequence (DNA): TGTGCCAGCAGCCACGTTAGCGGGGAGCTGTTTTTT.

The V and J genes are TRBV27 and TRBJ1-6, with 7 bases lining up with TRBD1. CDR1 and CDR2 from the germline V gene are MNHEY and SMNVEV (reference sequence). The CDR3 sequence is 15 residues long. V lost 0 bases, J lost 11 bases, and 7 bases stayed unmatched. The CDR3 bases are TGTGCCAGCAGTTTATCGAGGCAGGGGGTAACACCCCTCCACTTT. Translating it yields CASSLSRQGVTPLHF.

This chain joins TRBV6-1 and TRBJ1-5, with 8 bases matching TRBD1. The CDR3 has 15 residues. Germline V gene data show CDR1 as MNHNS and CDR2 as SASEGT. V was clipped by 5 bases and J by 5 bases; unmatched bases: 8. The CDR3 nucleotides read TGTGCCAGCAGTACAGCCTGGACAGGGCATCAGCCCCAGCATTTT. Its translation: CASSTAWTGHQPQHF.

This sequence joins TRBV5-1 and TRBJ1-2; D ambiguous. From germline, CDR1 is SGHRS and CDR2 YFSETQ. The V gene lost 1 base and the J gene lost 5 bases, with 18 bases spanning the gap. The CDR3 is 16 residues long. The CDR3 spells CASSLFSSVGRYGYTF. The CDR3 DNA is TGCGCCAGCAGCTTGTTTTCCAGCGTCGGGCGTTATGGCTACACCTTC.

This clonotype appeared once. The chain is built from TRBV7-8 and TRBJ1-4; D unclear. The CDR3 runs 15 residues. CDR1 and CDR2 (germline): SGHVS, FQNEAQ. V lost 6 bases and J 0 bases, leaving 11 bases between the germline ends. In DNA, the CDR3 is TGTGCCAGCAGATCGTGGGGTGCAACTAATGAAAAACTGTTTTTT. It yields the protein CASRSWGATNEKLFF.

This chain connects TRBV27 to TRBJ1-5, with a tentative D call TRBD1 (6 bases). The germline V gene encodes CDR1 MNHEY and CDR2 SMNVEV (reference sequence). The CDR3 sequence is 14 residues long. V lost 5 bases and J 8 bases, leaving 16 bases between the germline ends. The CDR3 loop reads CASSPQGMMEPQHF. The CDR3 DNA reads TGTGCCAGCAGTCCACAGGGTATGATGGAGCCCCAGCATTTT.

The rearrangement joins TRBV6-5 to TRBJ2-7; 10 nucleotides match TRBD2. This CDR3 contains 15 residues. V was pared by 2 bases and J by 2 bases, with 3 bases of the junction left unmatched. Germline V lookup: CDR1 MNHEY, CDR2 SVGAGI. In DNA form, the CDR3 reads TGTGCCAGCAGTTACATCAGCGGGAGGGCCTACGAGCAGTACTTC. This encodes CASSYISGRAYEQYF.

This clonotype has a single count. V usage is TRBV27 and J usage is TRBJ2-2, with 11 bases identical to TRBD2. The V and J ends lost 6 bases and 6 bases, in that order; junction bases with no gene match: 9. CDR1 is MNHEY, CDR2 SMNVEV, per germline (reference sequence). This CDR3 region has 16 residues. CDR3 loop: CASSLLAGAGPGELFF. Here the CDR3 DNA reads TGTGCCAGCAGCTTACTAGCGGGAGCGGGTCCCGGGGAGCTGTTTTTT.

The CDR3 bases are TGTGCCAGCAGCTTAAGTAGGCAGCCAACCTCTGGAAACACCATATATTTT. Protein product: CASSLSRQPTSGNTIYF. This chain uses TRBV7-9 with TRBJ1-3; no clear D gene. V gave up 2 bases and J gave up 0 bases, with 14 bases separating them. CDR3 length equals 17 residues. Germline CDR1 and CDR2: SEHNR and FQNEAQ (reference sequence).

The V call is TRBV4-1, the J call TRBJ2-6; possible D gene TRBD1, 5 bases. V lost 1 base and J lost 4, with 17 bases in between. Germline V gives CDR1 MGHRA, CDR2 YSYEKL. This CDR3 spans 18 amino acids. The CDR3: CASSQVPAGRLGANVLTF. The CDR3 DNA sequence: TGCGCCAGCAGCCAAGTCCCGGCAGGGCGGTTAGGGGCCAACGTCCTGACTTTC.

This chain connects TRBV9 to TRBJ2-5; TRBD1 or TRBD2 may be the D gene (5 bases each). Trimming shortened V by 0 bases and J by 5 bases, and 14 bases separated the two germline ends. The CDR3 is made up of 15 amino acids. Germline V gene data show CDR1 as SGDLS and CDR2 as YYNGEE. CDR3 DNA sequence: TGTGCCAGCAGCGTAGACGGGATAGGGGAGGAGACCCAGTACTTC. This codes for CASSVDGIGEETQYF.

The V gene is TRBV27, the J gene TRBJ2-3; maybe TRBD1 (6 bases). The CDR3 is 16 amino acids. The germline V gene has CDR1 MNHEY and CDR2 SMNVEV (reference sequence). V lost 3 bases to trimming and J lost 4 bases, with 17 bases between them. For the CDR3, the DNA is TGTGCCAGCAGTTTGGGGGCAGGGCAGAAGGCAGATACGCAGTATTTT. It encodes CASSLGAGQKADTQYF.

This chain connects TRBV10-3 to TRBJ2-7; D unclear. From germline, CDR1 is ENHRY and CDR2 SYGVKD. This CDR3 region has 12 residues. The V and J ends lost 2 bases and 3 bases respectively, with 5 bases between them. DNA for the CDR3: TGTGCCATCAGTGAGGGATACTACGAGCAGTACTTC. Its translation: CAISEGYYEQYF.

The chain has TRBV6-4 and TRBJ2-1; TRBD2 agrees at 13 bases. Germline V CDR1 and CDR2: MRHNA, SNTAGT. There are 19 residues in the CDR3. The J segment lost 4 bases and the V segment lost 0 bases, leaving 9 bases of the junction unmatched. CDR3 nucleotide sequence: TGTGCCAGCAGTGACTCGAGAACTAGCGGGAGGGCCTCGTACAATGAGCAGTTCTTC. Translation: CASSDSRTSGRASYNEQFF.

The V and J genes are TRBV29-1 and TRBJ2-3; TRBD2 is a possible D gene (6 bases). The germline CDR1 and CDR2 sequences are SQVTM and ANQGSEA. The CDR3 runs to 15 residues. Trimming stripped 0 bases from V and 9 bases from J, with 19 bases between. CDR3 sequence (DNA): TGCAGCGTTGAAGATTGGGGGGATATGGCGGAGACGCAGTATTTT. It yields the protein CSVEDWGDMAETQYF.

The chain combines TRBV29-1 with TRBJ1-2; 7 nucleotides align to TRBD1. J was trimmed by 6 bases and V by 0 bases; bases with no gene match: 7. The germline V gene has CDR1 SQVTM and CDR2 ANQGSEA. The CDR3 is 14 amino acids. In nucleotides, the CDR3 is TGCAGCGTTGAAGATCTTCGACAGGGTCATGGCTACACCTTC. Protein sequence: CSVEDLRQGHGYTF.

The chain is built from TRBV2 and TRBJ2-7, with D perhaps being TRBD1 or TRBD2 (5 bases each). V shed 8 bases and J shed 0 bases, with 11 bases lying between them. Per germline, CDR1 SNHLY and CDR2 FYNNEI. The CDR3 is 13 amino acids. The CDR3 DNA is TGTGCCAGCCGGGACGGTAGCTCCTACGAGCAGTACTTC. Protein product: CASRDGSSYEQYF.

The chain employs TRBV6-4 and TRBJ2-1; TRBD2 matches at 13 bases. Germline V gene sequence: CDR1 MRHNA, CDR2 SNTAGT. J gave up 7 bases and V 6 bases, and 6 bases lay outside the gene matches. The CDR3 is 15 residues long. The CDR3 sequence is CASSRTSGRGNEQFF. Written as DNA, the CDR3 is TGTGCCAGCAGCCGGACTAGCGGGAGAGGTAATGAGCAGTTCTTC.